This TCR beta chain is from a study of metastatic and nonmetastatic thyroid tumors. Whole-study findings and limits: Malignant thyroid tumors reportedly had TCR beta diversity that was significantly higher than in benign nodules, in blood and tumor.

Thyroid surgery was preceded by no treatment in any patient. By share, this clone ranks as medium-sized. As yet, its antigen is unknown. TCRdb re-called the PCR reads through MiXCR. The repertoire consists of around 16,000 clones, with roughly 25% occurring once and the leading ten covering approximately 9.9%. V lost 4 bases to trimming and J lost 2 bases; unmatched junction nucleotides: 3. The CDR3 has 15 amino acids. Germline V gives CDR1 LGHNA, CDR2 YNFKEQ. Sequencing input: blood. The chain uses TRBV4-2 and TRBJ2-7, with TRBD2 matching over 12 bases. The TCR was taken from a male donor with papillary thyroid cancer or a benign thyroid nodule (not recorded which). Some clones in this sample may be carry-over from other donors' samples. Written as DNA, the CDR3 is TGTGCCAGCAGCCCACGGACTAGCGGGGCCTACGAGCAGTACTTC. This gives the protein CASSPRTSGAYEQYF.